This entry lists 13 T cell receptor beta chains sequenced from one sample in a study of blood T cells in healthy people across ages. Using a J-beta primer mix together with a sample-barcoded 5' primer, a second PCR was run for 7 to 11 cycles. One entry per CDR3 protein, called by TCRdb with MiXCR from the 5' RACE reads. The sample carries around 800,000 distinct CDR3 sequences, approximately 67% recorded once. The sample comprised blood. The receptors shown here come from a man in his thirties or forties in good health.

In this sample, this clonotype turned up once. V and J are TRBV7-2 and TRBJ2-4; 7 bases fit TRBD1. Gene TRBJ2-7 matches the end of the DNA better, so the J call may be wrong. The CDR3 has 15 amino acids. Germline V lookup: CDR1 SGHTA, CDR2 FQGNSA. As DNA, the CDR3 is TGTGCCAGCAGCTCACATTACAGGGGAGTCTACGAGCAGTACTTC. Translating gives CASSSHYRGVYEQYF.

The chain recombines TRBV2 with TRBJ1-6; unclear D gene. V shed 2 bases and J shed 4 bases, with 12 bases lying between them. Germline values: CDR1 SNHLY, CDR2 FYNNEI. The CDR3 spans 16 residues. CDR3 in amino acids: CASSESGGKYNSPLHF. The CDR3 bases are TGTGCCAGCAGTGAATCCGGCGGCAAGTATAATTCACCCCTCCACTTT.

CDR3 amino acids: CSASSRDTQYF. CDR3 nucleotides: TGCAGTGCTAGTAGTAGAGATACGCAGTATTTT. V gene TRBV20-1 combines with J gene TRBJ2-3; D call uncertain. CDR3 length: 11 residues. V was clipped by 3 bases and J by 5 bases, with 6 bases between them. Germline loops: CDR1 DFQATT, CDR2 SNEGSKA (reference sequence).

This chain connects TRBV6-6 to TRBJ1-2; D possibly corresponds to TRBD1 (6 bases). Germline loops: CDR1 MNHNY, CDR2 SVGAGI (reference sequence). Between the trimmed V and J ends, which lost 6 bases and 2 bases, there was a span of 16 bases. The CDR3 runs to 15 residues. In DNA form, the CDR3 reads TGTGCCAGCAGCCATACTGGGGGGCAGAACTATGGCTACACCTTC. Translation: CASSHTGGQNYGYTF.

This clonotype was counted only a few times. The chain combines TRBV7-9 with TRBJ2-4; a possible D gene is TRBD1 (6 bases). The J call is uncertain, as TRBJ2-7 better fits the DNA end. CDR3 size: 14 residues. CDR1 SEHNR and CDR2 FQNEAQ come from the germline V gene (reference sequence). CDR3 amino acids: CASSLVAGAYEQYF. CDR3 nucleotides: TGTGCCAGCAGCTTAGTGGCAGGGGCCTACGAGCAGTACTTC.

V gene TRBV6-4 combines with J gene TRBJ2-3; no definite D call. Trimming cost V 4 bases and J 3 bases, with 11 bases left between them. Germline CDR1 MRHNA, CDR2 SNTAGT. The CDR3 is 14 residues long. CDR3 DNA sequence: TGTGCCAGCAGTGGGGCCCCCGATACAGATACGCAGTATTTT. It is translated as CASSGAPDTDTQYF.

This clonotype was counted a few times. The rearrangement uses TRBV11-3 and TRBJ2-3, with 7 bases fitting TRBD1. J lost 7 bases, V lost 5 bases, and 12 bases had no gene match. The CDR3 consists of 15 residues. Germline V gene lookup returns CDR1 SGHNT and CDR2 YENEEA. Written as DNA, the CDR3 is TGTGCCAGCAGCCCAGGCCAGGGGGTTCGTAATACGCAGTATTTT. It codes for CASSPGQGVRNTQYF.

This clonotype was counted only a few times. This sequence joins TRBV6-2 or TRBV6-3 and TRBJ2-7; TRBD1 agrees at 7 bases. The V segment lost 4 bases and the J segment 1 base; nucleotides outside the gene matches: 4. CDR1 and CDR2 from the germline V gene are MNHEY and SVGEGT. The CDR3 extends over 14 amino acids. CDR3 DNA sequence: TGTGCCAGCAGTTCCCCGGACAGGTCCTACGAGCAGTACTTC. It codes for CASSSPDRSYEQYF.

This sequence joins TRBV14 and TRBJ1-5; D gene ambiguous. The CDR3 covers 13 residues. Looked up from germline, CDR1 is SGHDN and CDR2 is FVKESK. V lost 2 bases to trimming and J lost 6 bases, with 8 bases between them. CDR3 region: CASSQTLLQPQHF. CDR3 coding DNA: TGTGCCAGCAGCCAAACTCTCCTTCAGCCCCAGCATTTT.

V usage is TRBV20-1 and J usage is TRBJ2-7; D gene ambiguous. The J call may not be correct, given that the DNA end is closer to TRBJ2-5. Germline CDR1 and CDR2: DFQATT and SNEGSKA (reference sequence). The CDR3 loop spans 15 amino acids. CDR3 nucleotides: TGCAGTGCTAGAGATCGGGCAGACCCTATGGAGACCCAGTACTTC. It encodes CSARDRADPMETQYF.

The V and J genes are TRBV29-1 and TRBJ1-1; D gene unclear. The CDR3 runs to 12 residues. V was clipped by 3 bases and J by 4 bases, with 9 bases between them. CDR1 SQVTM and CDR2 ANQGSEA come from the germline V gene. The CDR3 DNA reads as TGCAGCGTTGAGTCCTCGGTCACTGAAGCTTTCTTT. Amino acids: CSVESSVTEAFF.

V usage is TRBV10-3 and J usage is TRBJ1-2; D gene unclear. Trimming pared 4 bases from V and 8 bases from J, leaving 11 bases between. Germline V gene lookup returns CDR1 ENHRY and CDR2 SYGVKD. The CDR3 totals 12 residues. The CDR3 coding sequence is TGTGCCATCAGTGGTACCCTCGAGGGCTACACCTTC. It specifies CAISGTLEGYTF.

Only a few counts were recorded for this clonotype. The chain is built from TRBV6-5 and TRBJ2-1; tentatively, D is TRBD2 (5 bases). Trimming stripped 8 bases from V and 0 bases from J, with 11 bases between. This CDR3 spans 14 amino acids. The germline CDR1 and CDR2 sequences are MNHEY and SVGAGI. The CDR3 DNA is TGTGCCAGCTCGACCGGGGACTCCTACAATGAGCAGTTCTTC. Protein sequence: CASSTGDSYNEQFF.